This TCR beta chain came from a study of immune characteristics of hereditary and idiopathic chronic pancreatitis. Data came from immunoSEQ multiplex PCR; TCRdb stores just in-frame clones and leaves some out. The sample gives about 2,000 clones, 60% to 80% of which show up once; 16% is in the top ten. Total pancreatectomy with islet autotransplantation was the source of the chronic pancreatitis pancreas tissue. The source of this sequence is a human donor with chronic pancreatitis. Sequencing was carried out using pancreas tissue with idiopathic chronic pancreatitis.

The CDR3 region has the DNA TGTGCCAGCAGCCATCCGGGACACCCGAACACCGGGGAGCTGTTTTTT. Protein: CASSHPGHPNTGELFF. The J gene is TRBJ2-2, the V gene TRBV4-2, with D perhaps matching TRBD1 (6 bases). From germline, CDR1 is LGHNA and CDR2 YNFKEQ. Between the trimmed V and J ends, which lost 3 bases and 0 bases, there was a span of 11 bases. The CDR3 totals 16 residues.